The 5 T cell receptor beta chains below were found in one sample sequenced in a study of blood T cell repertoires in COVID-19. The assay was immunoSEQ multiplex PCR, and TCRdb's table has in-frame clones only and misses some. In the table there are about 180,000 clones, about 80% of which are singletons. The sequencing input was PBMCs or T cells enriched from blood (not recorded which). The receptor set was obtained from a man aged 55 to 69 who had been exposed to COVID-19.

The genes are TRBV4-2 and TRBJ2-5; D is undetermined. The CDR3 is made up of 16 amino acids. Germline V CDR1 and CDR2: LGHNA, YNFKEQ. Trimming took 3 bases from V and 3 from J, leaving 17 bases between them. CDR3 region: CASSQQSVGGEETQYF. For the CDR3, the DNA is TGTGCCAGCAGCCAGCAGTCAGTCGGCGGAGAAGAGACCCAGTACTTC.

This rearrangement joins TRBV1 to TRBJ2-4; the table's D gene call, TRBD2, was not cross checked with the DNA. TRBV1 is reported as a pseudogene. The CDR3 length is 20 residues. In DNA, the CDR3 is TGCACCAGCAGCCAGAACAAGATGAACAGGACTAGCGGGACTCTTATAATTCAGTACTTC. Its protein product is CTSSQNKMNRTSGTLIIQYF.

The V gene is TRBV25-1, the J gene TRBJ2-7, with TRBD1 matching over 7 bases. This CDR3 spans 12 amino acids. The V gene end was trimmed by 6 bases and the J gene end by 6 bases; junction bases not matched to a gene: 5. CDR1 MGHDK and CDR2 SYGVNS come from the germline V gene. CDR3 residues: CASRGQIGEQYF. The CDR3 DNA is TGTGCCAGCAGGGGACAGATAGGCGAGCAGTACTTC.

The chain joins TRBV19 to TRBJ1-6; D ambiguous. Germline values: CDR1 LNHDA, CDR2 SQIVND (reference sequence). Trimming pared 7 bases from V and 11 bases from J, leaving 18 bases between. The CDR3 contains 14 residues. The CDR3 protein is CASTSYGRDPPLHF. The CDR3 DNA follows: TGTGCCAGTACCTCATACGGGAGGGATCCACCCCTCCACTTT.

This chain joins TRBV11-2 and TRBJ2-7; TRBD1 matches at 7 bases. The CDR3 spans 14 residues. The germline V gene encodes CDR1 SGHAT and CDR2 FQNNGV. The V segment lost 4 bases and the J segment 6 bases; nucleotides outside the gene matches: 9. In nucleotides, the CDR3 is TGTGCCAGCAGCTCCCAAGGGACAGTCCTCGAGCAGTACTTC. It encodes CASSSQGTVLEQYF.